Sequencing of this T cell receptor beta chain was carried out in a study of T-cell memory formation after mild COVID-19. Findings and limits, study-wide: Pre-infection memory carried some responding clones, suggesting that cross-reactive memory joined.

CDR3 length equals 12 residues. Per germline, CDR1 SGDLS and CDR2 YYNGEE. The V gene lost 3 bases and the J gene lost 3 bases, with 4 bases spanning the gap. Barcoded TCR alpha and TCR beta cDNA libraries with UMIs came from 5'RACE using constant-segment primers. Using its own MiXCR run on the 5' RACE reads, TCRdb lists one record per CDR3 protein. The sample includes roughly 100,000 distinct CDR3 sequences, around 15% of them seen just once. Concerning this clonotype itself: Its specificity is unknown.

The rearrangement joins TRBV9 to TRBJ1-5, with no clear D. Material: PBMCs or a T cell subset sorted from them (not recorded which). This receptor was identified in a man younger than 35 who had mild COVID-19 (a few samples of this study predate the infection). Cell type and time point are not known. The CDR3 loop reads CASSAHNQPQHF. CDR3 nucleotides: TGTGCCAGCAGCGCCCACAATCAGCCCCAGCATTTT.